This entry features one T cell receptor (beta chain) sequence. Its matching antigen is unknown. One end of the junction does not line up with germline, which may come from a read error. These data are taken from a study of tumor-infiltrating lymphocytes in primary liver carcinoma. Investigators took RNA and DNA out together from roughly 21-30 mg of unsorted bulk tissue. Chronic HBV infection was present, with no prior treatment. Overall study findings and caveats: No more than about 8-24% of top clones could be seen in all five tumor regions. Pairs of tumor regions overlapped more than tumor-adjacent and tumor-blood pairs did.

The CDR3 consists of 16 residues. The germline gives CDR1 WNHNN, CDR2 SYGVQD (reference sequence). TCR beta cDNA was made from 450 to 550 ng total RNA with a constant-region primer. For TCR beta, libraries were produced by three nested multiplex PCR rounds using slightly modified ARM-PCR. Both of the initial two PCR rounds ran for 10 cycles and employed TRBV1-TRBV30 forward primers alongside a C-beta reverse primer. TCRdb fed the multiplex PCR reads into MiXCR, producing one record per CDR3 protein. The table includes approximately 30,000 distinct CDR3 sequences, 71% detected once. The receptor was derived from a woman between 25 and 40 years old with primary liver carcinoma and hepatitis B virus infection. Sample: liver tumor tissue from sampling region 3. This sample's subset: tumor region T3, left-lateral pole. The chain couples TRBV10-1 to TRBJ2-3; 8 bases fit TRBD2. CDR3 protein: CASSESTGGSIDKQYF. The DNA for the CDR3 is TGCGCAAGCAGTGAGTCGACGGGGGGGAGTATAGATAAGCAGTATTTT.